In this sample, the clone carrying this TCR beta chain turned up many times. Unique molecular identifiers were incorporated into the prepared TCRbeta library. Each CDR3 protein gets one entry after TCRdb re-called the PCR reads with MiXCR. Among 260,000 or so distinct CDR3 sequences listed, 12% were seen once. These data are taken from a study of T-cell reconstitution after alpha-beta-depleted transplantation in children. The clonotype originates from a human donor who donated a stem cell graft to a child with acute lymphoblastic leukemia. The sample consisted of PBMCs from the stem cell graft donor, taken from the stem cell graft.

The CDR3 nucleotides are TGTGCCAGCAGCCTCGTCGGACTAGCCCCAGATACGCAGTATTTT. This codes for CASSLVGLAPDTQYF. The J gene is TRBJ2-3, the V gene TRBV9; TRBD2 aligns across 8 bases. This CDR3 comprises 15 residues. Losses at the gene ends were 4 bases for V and 4 bases for J; bases not matched to a gene: 8. Germline V gene lookup returns CDR1 SGDLS and CDR2 YYNGEE.